Sequencing of this T cell receptor (beta chain) was carried out in a study of vaccination effects on CD4 cells after COVID-19. Study-level results: Infection-derived and vaccine-derived clones contracted markedly late after vaccination. Convalescents showed post-vaccine spike-reactive clones that were mainly new vaccine-induced clones.

The repertoire was sequenced with immunoSEQ multiplex PCR; TCRdb's copy has only in-frame clones and lacks some. The sample lists some 40,000 clones, roughly 69% seen once, with about a sixth in the top ten. Of note for this clone: Its antigen is as yet unknown.

Before sequencing took place, the ViraFEST assay used viral peptide pools to expand antigen-specific CD4+ T cells. Upon completion of about 10 days in culture, CD4+ T cells were isolated. By PCR, the person was confirmed to have had SARS-CoV-2 infection between March and December 2020. Researchers reported culturing a few million PBMC in each well, adding around 10 IU/ml IL-2 and roughly 10 ug/ml peptides. Cells had half their medium changed to IL-2 medium on days 3 and 7. V was trimmed by 6 bases and J by 0 bases, leaving 14 bases between them. This CDR3 has 15 residues. Germline V gene lookup returns CDR1 KGHSH and CDR2 LQKENI.

The V gene is TRBV18, the J gene TRBJ1-1; D is perhaps TRBD1 (5 bases). The starting material was CD4+ T cells from PBMCs cultured with HCoV-NL63 spike peptides, obtained before COVID-19 vaccination. The receptor was derived from a human donor who had a prior SARS-CoV-2 infection. This CDR3 is CASSQGSLVNTEAFF. The CDR3 DNA follows: TGTGCCAGCTCCCAGGGTTCCCTTGTGAACACTGAAGCTTTCTTT.